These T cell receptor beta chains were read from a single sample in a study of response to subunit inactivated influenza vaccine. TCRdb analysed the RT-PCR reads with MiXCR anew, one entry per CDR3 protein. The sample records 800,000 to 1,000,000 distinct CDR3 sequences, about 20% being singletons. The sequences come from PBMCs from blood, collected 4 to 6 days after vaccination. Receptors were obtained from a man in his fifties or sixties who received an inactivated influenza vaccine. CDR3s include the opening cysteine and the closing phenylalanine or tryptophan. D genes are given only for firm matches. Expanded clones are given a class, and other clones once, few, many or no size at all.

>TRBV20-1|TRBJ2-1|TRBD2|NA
TGCAGTGCTAGAGACCCCGGACTAGCGGGGGGCAATGAGCAGTTCTTC
CSARDPGLAGGNEQFF
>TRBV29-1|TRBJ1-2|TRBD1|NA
TGCAGCGTTGGTTCGGGGGGGACAGCCTATGGCTACACCTTC
CSVGSGGTAYGYTF
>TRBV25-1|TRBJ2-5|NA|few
TGTGCCAGCAGTTGGGGTGCTGGGACCCAGTACTTC
CASSWGAGTQYF
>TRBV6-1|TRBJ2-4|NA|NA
TGTGCCAGCAGCCAACCACAGAAAAACGAGCACTTC
CASSQPQKNEHF
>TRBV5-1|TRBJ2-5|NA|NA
TGCGCCAGCAGCTCGGGCGGGGGCCGCCGCCAAGAGACCCAGTACTTC
CASSSGGGRRQETQYF
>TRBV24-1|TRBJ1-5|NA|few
TGTGCCACCAGTGTGGCCAGTAATCAGCCCCAGCATTTT
CATSVASNQPQHF
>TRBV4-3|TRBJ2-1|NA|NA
TGCGCCAGCAGCCAAGGGAAGGGGCCGCGATACAATGAGCAGTTCTTC
CASSQGKGPRYNEQFF
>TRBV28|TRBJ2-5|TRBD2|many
TGTGCCAGCAGTTTGGGTGGTAGCGGGAGACGGGAGACCCAGTACTTC
CASSLGGSGRRETQYF
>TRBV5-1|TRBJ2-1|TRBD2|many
TGCGCCAGCAGCCCTAGCTTTAGCGGGGCCTACAATGAGCAGTTCTTC
CASSPSFSGAYNEQFF
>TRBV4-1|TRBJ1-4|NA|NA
TGCGCCAGCAGCCAAGGTTTGGGGGGACCTGCTAATGAAAAACTGTTTTTT
CASSQGLGGPANEKLFF
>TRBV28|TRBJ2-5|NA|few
TGTGCCAGCAGTTCCCCGATCGGCCAGGGGGGAGAGACCCAGTACTTC
CASSSPIGQGGETQYF
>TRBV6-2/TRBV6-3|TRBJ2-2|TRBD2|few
TGTGCCAGCAGCCCGCGAGGACTAGCGGGAGGACGGGACACCGGGGAGCTGTTTTTT
CASSPRGLAGGRDTGELFF
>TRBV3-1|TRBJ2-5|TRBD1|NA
TGTGCCAGCAGCCAAGATATCGGGCCTCGCTGGGACAGGGGACGATGGGAGACCCAGTACTTC
CASSQDIGPRWDRGRWETQYF
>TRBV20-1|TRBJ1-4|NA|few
TGCAGTGCCCCCAGGCGTCTCGGTGGTGAAAAACTGTTTTTT
CSAPRRLGGEKLFF
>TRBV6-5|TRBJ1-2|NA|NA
TGTGCCAGCAGTTACGCCGGAGGGACTAACTATGGCTACACCTTC
CASSYAGGTNYGYTF
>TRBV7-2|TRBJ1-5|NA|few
TGTGCCAGCAGCTTAGCGGTGGGACTTAGCCAGCCCCAGCATTTT
CASSLAVGLSQPQHF
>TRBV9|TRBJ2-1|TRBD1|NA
TGTGCCAGCAGCGCTCTCGGACAGGCCGGACTCTACAATGAGCAGTTCTTC
CASSALGQAGLYNEQFF
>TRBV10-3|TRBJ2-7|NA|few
TGTGCCATCAGTGAGCCTCATAGATACGAGCAGTACTTC
CAISEPHRYEQYF
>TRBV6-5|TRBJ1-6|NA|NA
TGTGCCAGCAGTTACAGTGACCTTCTCAATTCACCCCTCCACTTT
CASSYSDLLNSPLHF
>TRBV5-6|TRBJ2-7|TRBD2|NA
TGTGCCAGCAGCTTCGGAACTAGCGGGCCGACCGAGCAGTACTTC
CASSFGTSGPTEQYF
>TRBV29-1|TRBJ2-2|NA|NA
TGCAGCGCTTGGACAACGAACACCGGGGAGCTGTTTTTT
CSAWTTNTGELFF
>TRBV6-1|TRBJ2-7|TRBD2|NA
TGTGCCAGCAGCTCAGGACTAGCGGGAGCAGACGAGCAGTACTTC
CASSSGLAGADEQYF
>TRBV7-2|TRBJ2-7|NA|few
TGTGCCAGCAGCTCGCAGGGGTACTACGAGCAGTACTTC
CASSSQGYYEQYF
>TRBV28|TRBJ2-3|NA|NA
TGTGCCAGCAGTTTCATAGGGAAGTATGATACGCAGTATTTT
CASSFIGKYDTQYF
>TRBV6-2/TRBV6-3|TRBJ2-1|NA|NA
TGTGCCAGCAGTTACGGGCAGGGGCTAGGAAATGAGCAGTTCTTC
CASSYGQGLGNEQFF
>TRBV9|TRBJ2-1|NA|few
TGTGCCAGCAGCGTGCAGGACGGCTCCTACAATGAGCAGTTCTTC
CASSVQDGSYNEQFF
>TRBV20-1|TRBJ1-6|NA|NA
TGCAGTGCTAGAGATCCGCGGGTTCGGAGCTCCTATAATTCACCCCTCCACTTT
CSARDPRVRSSYNSPLHF
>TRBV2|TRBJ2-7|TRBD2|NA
TGTGCCAGCCGCGAGACTAGCGGGAGCTACGAGCAGTACTTC
CASRETSGSYEQYF
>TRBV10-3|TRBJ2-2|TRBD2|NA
TGTGCCATCTGGACTAGCGGGAACACCGGGGAGCTGTTTTTT
CAIWTSGNTGELFF
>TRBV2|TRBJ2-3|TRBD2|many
TGTGCCAGCAGCGGGGGGACTAGCGTCGCAGATACGCAGTATTTT
CASSGGTSVADTQYF
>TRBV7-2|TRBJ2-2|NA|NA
TGTGCCAGCAGCTTGGACCAAAACACCGGGGAGCTGTTTTTT
CASSLDQNTGELFF
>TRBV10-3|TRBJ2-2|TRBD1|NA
TGTGCCATCAGGAGGGACAGTCCCCCTGCGCGGACCGGGGAGCTGTTTTTT
CAIRRDSPPARTGELFF